These 6 T cell receptor beta chains share one sample of origin, sequenced in a study of T cells in Graves' hyperthyroidism and ophthalmopathy. There were TCR beta CDR3 regions amplified from RNA transcripts. Researchers ran a first-round RT-PCR on the TCR CDR3 using the HTBI primer set. TCRdb reanalysed the multiplex PCR reads using MiXCR and keeps one entry per CDR3 protein. This table holds a few hundred thousand distinct CDR3 sequences, 15% to 18% found once. The sequenced material came from blood. The receptors here all came from a woman between 18 and 30 years old with Graves' hyperthyroidism that later progressed to Graves' ophthalmopathy.

This clonotype came up a few times. V is TRBV19 and J is TRBJ1-1; 10 bases are a match to TRBD1. V lost 0 bases, J lost 0 bases, and 16 bases stayed unmatched. The CDR3 consists of 21 residues. Per germline, CDR1 LNHDA and CDR2 SQIVND (reference sequence). CDR3 DNA: TGTGCCAGTAGTATAGATTCCCCCAAGACAGGGGGCGAGGGAATGAACACTGAAGCTTTCTTT. It specifies CASSIDSPKTGGEGMNTEAFF.

This clonotype was picked up many times. This chain connects TRBV13 to TRBJ2-7; TRBD2 matches at 8 bases. Unmatched junction bases numbered 6, after V lost 0 bases and J lost 5 bases. The germline gives CDR1 PRHDT, CDR2 FYEKMQ (reference sequence). This CDR3 has 15 residues. Here the CDR3 DNA reads TGTGCCAGCAGCTTAGGCGGGAGGGGTTCCCACGAGCAGTACTTC. Translating gives CASSLGGRGSHEQYF.

This clonotype was detected many times. V is TRBV30 and J is TRBJ2-7, with 10 bases identical to TRBD1. CDR3 length: 14 residues. Trimming took 0 bases from V and 2 from J; bases not matched to a gene: 1. Germline V gene sequence: CDR1 GTSNPN, CDR2 SVGIG (reference sequence). The CDR3: CAWSVGQGAYEQYF. In DNA form, the CDR3 reads TGTGCCTGGAGTGTAGGACAGGGGGCCTACGAGCAGTACTTC.

This clonotype was found a few times. The V gene is TRBV7-6, the J gene TRBJ2-1; 10 bases are shared with TRBD2. Germline lookup yields CDR1 SGHVS and CDR2 FNYEAQ. This CDR3 has 16 residues. J gave up 12 bases and V 5 bases, and 16 bases lay outside the gene matches. The CDR3 DNA follows: TGTGCCAGCAGCCGTGAACCTAGCGGGAGTCACTCTGGGCAGTTCTTC. Protein sequence: CASSREPSGSHSGQFF.

In this sample, this clonotype turned up a few times. This rearrangement joins TRBV20-1 to TRBJ2-7; 12 nucleotides line up with TRBD2. The germline CDR1 and CDR2 sequences are DFQATT and SNEGSKA (reference sequence). Unmatched junction bases numbered 9, after V lost 0 bases and J lost 6 bases. CDR3 size: 16 residues. The CDR3 is CSARDLRLAGGREQYF. Written as DNA, the CDR3 is TGCAGTGCTAGAGACCTTCGGCTAGCGGGAGGGCGCGAGCAGTACTTC.

This clonotype turned up a few times. CDR3 in amino acids: CASSLGQGAGELFF. CDR3 nucleotide sequence: TGCGCCAGCAGCCTAGGACAGGGGGCCGGGGAGCTGTTTTTT. The V call is TRBV4-1, the J call TRBJ2-2, with 10 bases lining up with TRBD1. The CDR3 runs 14 residues. After removal of 4 bases from V and 6 bases from J, the junction contained 2 bases not matched to a gene. CDR1 and CDR2 (germline): MGHRA, YSYEKL.